The text below deals with one T cell receptor (beta chain). In its sample, this clonotype was seen a few times. There is no known antigen for this receptor. Base qualities are not recorded, but no much larger clone differs from it by a single base. These data originate in a study of regulatory T cells in long-lasting Graves disease (dated by TCRdb to 2020 to 2022). Regarding the study in general: Persistent Graves' disease was defined as persistently positive TSH receptor autoantibodies together with antithyroid drug treatment for over 5 years. The study took place in China and was registered as a clinical trial. On average, persistent Graves' disease patients in the clinical cohort had been on antithyroid drugs for approximately ten years. Peripheral blood TCR sequencing and RNA sequencing compared persistent Graves' disease patients with newly diagnosed Graves' disease patients. TCR sequencing covered some 13 persistent and roughly 20 newly diagnosed Graves' disease patients, around 35 samples in total.

The CDR3 covers 14 residues, taking in both the cysteine and the phenylalanine. The entry retains the CDR3 DNA only, 42 bases that are in frame from base 1. According to the germline V gene, CDR1 reads KGHSH and CDR2 reads LQKENI. V is reduced by 0 bases and J by 7 bases, leaving a spacing of 9 bases between them. General study outcomes and caveats: The small sample size was acknowledged by the authors as a limitation that may reduce accuracy. Because the primary lesion, thyroid tissue, could not be accessed, the study looked at peripheral blood alone. Preferential use of TRBV28, TRBJ1-2 and TRBJ2-5 was observed in persistent disease, whereas TRBV20-1 and TRBJ2-1 were favored in newly diagnosed disease. Only the TCR beta chain was sequenced and analyzed. Compared with newly diagnosed patients, persistent Graves' disease patients had lower TCR Shannon entropy and fewer highly expanded clones, which suggests clonal expansion. More public clonotypes were shared among persistent patients (over 2,500) than among newly diagnosed patients (roughly 1,000).

In light of the paper, this sample's time point label describes: persistent/refractory GD, antithyroid drugs over 5 years with positive TRAb. For both TCR sequencing and RNA sequencing, RNA was extracted from PBMCs using TRIzol. Graves' disease was diagnosed according to American Thyroid Association guidelines. Recruitment of patients was carried out at an endocrinology department in Xi'an, China. From each patient, 7.5 to 10 milliliters of peripheral blood was collected into an EDTA anticoagulant tube. PBMCs were isolated by Ficoll Paque Plus density gradient separation without further T cell sorting. An Agilent 2100 Bioanalyzer and agarose gel were used to assess RNA quality, and a NanoDrop 2000 was used to measure RNA concentration. The method behind the library was multiplex PCR. These reads were obtained on an Illumina HiSeq 4000. To build TCR beta libraries, CDR3 regions were amplified by Arm-PCR using iRepertoire HTBI primers. Before sequencing, the PCR products underwent gel purification. Per the source publication's procedure: Across samples, roughly 60 TRBV and roughly 15 TRBJ segments were identified and used for gene usage analysis of CDR3 amino acid clonotypes. Filtered high-quality paired reads were merged into contigs using COPE and FqMerger. BLAST was used to align contigs to IMGT TRBV, TRBD and TRBJ reference genes, with CDR3 defined following IMGT. Highly expanded clones were defined as clonotypes with a frequency above 0.1%. Repertoire diversity was measured by Shannon entropy, and V-J evenness by the Gini coefficient. Clonotypes shared by more than one individual were considered public. TCRdb reworked the public reads: Q25 trimming with fastp, MiXCR clone assembly, productive beta chains retained. Identical CDR3 proteins give one entry, which carries the most common genes and DNA. TCRdb's processing, not the study's, gives the V and J calls here. For this sample there are about 340,000 distinct CDR3 sequences; about 20% appear just once. The ten largest clones add up to 29% of the sample.

The clonotype was recovered from a female donor with Graves disease. Source: peripheral blood mononuclear cells (PBMCs), taken when the disease was refractory, from a patient treated with antithyroid drugs. Recombination joined TRBV18 with TRBJ1-4, with no confident D gene call. The CDR3 amino acid sequence is: CASSPPHSGEKLFF. The sequenced DNA is TGTGCCAGCTCACCACCGCACAGCGGTGAAAAACTGTTTTTT.